The clone carrying this T cell receptor (beta chain) was found a few times. Its matching antigen is unknown. The data were obtained in a study of T cell responses to AZD1222 COVID-19 vaccine. Here immunoSEQ multiplex PCR was the method, and the copy in TCRdb shows in-frame clones only, minus some. The sample has some 160,000 clones; 80% to 95% are singletons. Germline V gives CDR1 ENHRY, CDR2 SYGVKD. CDR3 length equals 11 residues. J lost 6 bases, V lost 10 bases, and 1 base had no gene match. General study findings and limits: Mostly white British, mostly female donors; authors suggested clonal diversity may be underestimated.

The chain is built from TRBV10-3 and TRBJ2-3; 10 nucleotides line up with TRBD1. The input for sequencing was peripheral blood, taken on day 0 of AZD1222 vaccination. This sequence originates from an adult in good health. The CDR3 region is CATDRGDTQYF. The CDR3 DNA sequence: TGTGCCACGGACAGGGGGGATACGCAGTATTTT.